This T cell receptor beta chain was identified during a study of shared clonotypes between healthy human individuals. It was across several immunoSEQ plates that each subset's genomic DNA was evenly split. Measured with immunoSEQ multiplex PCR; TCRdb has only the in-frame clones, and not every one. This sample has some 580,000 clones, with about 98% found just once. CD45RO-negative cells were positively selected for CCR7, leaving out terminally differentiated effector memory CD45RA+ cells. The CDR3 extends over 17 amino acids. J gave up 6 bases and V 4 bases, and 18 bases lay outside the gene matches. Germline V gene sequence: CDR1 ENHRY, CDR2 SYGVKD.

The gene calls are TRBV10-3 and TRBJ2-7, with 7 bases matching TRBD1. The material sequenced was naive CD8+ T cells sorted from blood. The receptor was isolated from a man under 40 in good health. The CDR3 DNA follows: TGTGCCATCAGTGTCACAAAAAACAGGGGTTTGTCGGGCGAGCAGTACTTC. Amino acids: CAISVTKNRGLSGEQYF.